This T cell receptor beta chain was obtained from a study of cytomegalovirus exposure and HLA in healthy donors. Primers for the PCR totalled 60 Vbeta and 13 Jbeta. This table comes from immunoSEQ multiplex PCR, and its TCRdb copy is limited to in-frame clones, with some not included. Altogether more than 150,000 clones are present, more than 70% being singletons, with the ten largest covering more than 1.1%. CDR3 length: 14 amino acids. The germline CDR1 and CDR2 sequences are SNHLY and FYNNEI. The ends lost 6 bases at V and 7 bases at J; junction bases unmatched: 4. The chain employs TRBV2 and TRBJ2-1, with 12 bases aligning to TRBD2. Sequenced input: PBMCs. The clonotype originates from a girl between 5 and 17 years old in good health and CMV-seropositive. The chain's CDR3 is CASSLAGGWNEQFF. For the CDR3, the DNA is TGTGCCAGCAGCCTAGCGGGAGGGTGGAATGAGCAGTTCTTC. The complete variable domain, with remaining parts taken from reference TRBV2 and TRBJ2-1, reads EPEVTQTPSHQVTQMGQEVILRCVPISNHLYFYWYRQILGQKVEFLVSFYNNEISEKSEIFDDQFSVERPDGSNFTLKIRSTKLEDSAMYFCASSLAGGWNEQFFGPGTRLTVL.